At least ten counts were recorded for the clone carrying this T cell receptor (beta chain). Its matching antigen is unknown. The data are from a study of T-cell reconstitution after alpha-beta-depleted transplantation in children. General study findings and limits: From newly produced T cells came most of the T-cell counts and diversity one year after transplant. Some patients' high day-60 TCRbeta diversity was traced to surviving recipient T cells and thymic progenitors.

Germline-derived CDR1 and CDR2 are ENHRY and SYGVKD. V dropped 7 bases and J dropped 3 bases, with 15 bases sitting between them. CDR3 length: 14 amino acids. Unique molecular identifiers were incorporated when the TCRbeta library was constructed. A single record per CDR3 protein comes from TCRdb applying MiXCR to the PCR reads. The table has hundreds of thousands of distinct CDR3 sequences, approximately 10% seen once. Sequenced here: PBMCs, sampled before TCRalphabeta/CD19-depleted stem cell transplant. The receptor's source is a child less than two years old with acute myeloid leukemia, due to receive a stem cell transplant. V is TRBV10-3 and J is TRBJ1-1; D is undetermined. The CDR3 is CAINGPRKDTEAFF. The CDR3, as DNA: TGTGCCATCAACGGGCCACGTAAGGACACTGAAGCTTTCTTT.